This entry concerns a single T cell receptor (beta chain). This record comes from a study of T cell responses to AZD1222 COVID-19 vaccine. TCRdb keeps only in-frame clones here, not all; method: immunoSEQ multiplex PCR. This sample has 120,000 or so clones, with about 89% found just once. Germline lookup yields CDR1 GTSNPN and CDR2 SVGIG (reference sequence). The CDR3 extends over 16 amino acids. V gave up 0 bases and J gave up 5 bases, with 16 bases separating them. V usage is TRBV30 and J usage is TRBJ2-2, with D tentatively TRBD1 (6 bases). The material was peripheral blood, obtained on day 0 of AZD1222 vaccination. The clonotype comes from an adult in good health. In DNA form, the CDR3 reads TGTGCCTGGAGTGTACGAGGGCCGAGGGGGACCGGGGAGCTGTTTTTT. Translated, it gives CAWSVRGPRGTGELFF.